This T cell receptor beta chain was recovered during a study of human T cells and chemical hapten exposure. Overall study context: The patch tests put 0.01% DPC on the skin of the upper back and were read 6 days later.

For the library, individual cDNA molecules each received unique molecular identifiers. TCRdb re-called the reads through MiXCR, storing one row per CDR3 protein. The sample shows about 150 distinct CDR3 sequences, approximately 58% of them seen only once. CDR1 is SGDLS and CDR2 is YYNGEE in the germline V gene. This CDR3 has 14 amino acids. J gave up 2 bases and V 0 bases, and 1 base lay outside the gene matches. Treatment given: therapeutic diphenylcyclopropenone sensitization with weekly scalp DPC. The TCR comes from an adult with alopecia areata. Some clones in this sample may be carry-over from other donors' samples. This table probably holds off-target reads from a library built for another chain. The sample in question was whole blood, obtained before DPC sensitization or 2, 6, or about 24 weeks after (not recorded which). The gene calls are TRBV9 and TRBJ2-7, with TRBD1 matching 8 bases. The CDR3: CASSVAGQAYEQYF. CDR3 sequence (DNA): TGTGCCAGCAGCGTAGCGGGACAGGCCTACGAGCAGTACTTC. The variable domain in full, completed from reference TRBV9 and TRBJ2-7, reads DSGVTQTPKHLITATGQRVTLRCSPRSGDLSVYWYQQSLDQGLQFLIQYYNGEERAKGNILERFSAQQFPDLHSELNLSSLELGDSALYFCASSVAGQAYEQYFGPGTRLTVT.